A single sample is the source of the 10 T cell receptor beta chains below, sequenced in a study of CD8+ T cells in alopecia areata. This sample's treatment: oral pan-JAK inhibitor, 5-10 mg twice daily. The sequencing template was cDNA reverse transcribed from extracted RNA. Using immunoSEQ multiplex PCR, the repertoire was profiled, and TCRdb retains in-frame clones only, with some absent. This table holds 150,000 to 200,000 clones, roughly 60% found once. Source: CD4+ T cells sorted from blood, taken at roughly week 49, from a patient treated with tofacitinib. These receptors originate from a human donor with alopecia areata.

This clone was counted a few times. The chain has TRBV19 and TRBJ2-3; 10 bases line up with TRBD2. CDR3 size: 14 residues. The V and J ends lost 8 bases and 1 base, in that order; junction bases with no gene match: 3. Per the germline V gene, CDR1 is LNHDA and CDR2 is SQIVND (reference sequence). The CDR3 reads CASGAGGRTDTQYF. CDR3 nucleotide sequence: TGTGCCAGTGGAGCGGGGGGGCGCACAGATACGCAGTATTTT.

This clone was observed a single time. The CDR3 sequence: CASSQQGTDTQYF. The CDR3 DNA sequence: TGCGCCAGCAGCCAACAGGGTACAGATACGCAGTATTTT. The chain employs TRBV4-1 and TRBJ2-3, with a possible D match to TRBD1 (5 bases). The germline CDR1 and CDR2 sequences are MGHRA and YSYEKL. The CDR3 is made up of 13 amino acids. The V and J ends lost 2 bases and 3 bases respectively, with 6 bases between them.

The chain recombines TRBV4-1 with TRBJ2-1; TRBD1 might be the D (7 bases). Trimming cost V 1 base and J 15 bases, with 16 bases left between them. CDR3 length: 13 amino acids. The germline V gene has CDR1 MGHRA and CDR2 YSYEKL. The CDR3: CASSQVQGGDPFF. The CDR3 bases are TGCGCCAGCAGCCAAGTCCAGGGGGGAGACCCGTTCTTC.

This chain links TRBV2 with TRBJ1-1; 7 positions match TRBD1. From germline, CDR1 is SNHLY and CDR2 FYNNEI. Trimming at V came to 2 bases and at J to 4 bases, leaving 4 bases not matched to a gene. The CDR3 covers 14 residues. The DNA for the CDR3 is TGTGCCAGCAGTGAAAACAGGGGAAGCACTGAAGCTTTCTTT. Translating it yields CASSENRGSTEAFF.

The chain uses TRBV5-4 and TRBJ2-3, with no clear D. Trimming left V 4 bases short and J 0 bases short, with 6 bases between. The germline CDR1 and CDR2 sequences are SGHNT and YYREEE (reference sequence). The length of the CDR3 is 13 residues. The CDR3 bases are TGTGCCAGCAGCACCGACAGCACAGATACGCAGTATTTT. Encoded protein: CASSTDSTDTQYF.

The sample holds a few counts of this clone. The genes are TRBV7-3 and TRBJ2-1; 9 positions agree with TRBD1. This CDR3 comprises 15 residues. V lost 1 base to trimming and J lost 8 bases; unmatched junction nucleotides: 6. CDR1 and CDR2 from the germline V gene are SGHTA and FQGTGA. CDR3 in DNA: TGTGCCAGCAGCTTAAGAGACAGGGGGATCGATGAGCAGTTCTTC. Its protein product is CASSLRDRGIDEQFF.

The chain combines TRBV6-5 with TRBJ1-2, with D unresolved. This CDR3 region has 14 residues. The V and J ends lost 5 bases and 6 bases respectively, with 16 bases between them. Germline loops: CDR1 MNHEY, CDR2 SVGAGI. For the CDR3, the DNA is TGTGCCAGCAGTCGCAAATTTATTGGGAATGGCTACACCTTC. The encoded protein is CASSRKFIGNGYTF.

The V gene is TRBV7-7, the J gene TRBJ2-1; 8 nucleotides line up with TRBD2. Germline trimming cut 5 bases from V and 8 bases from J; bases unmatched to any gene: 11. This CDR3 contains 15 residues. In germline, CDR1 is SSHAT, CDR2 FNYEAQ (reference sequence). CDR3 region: CASSLGRGAGDEQFF. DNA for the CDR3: TGTGCCAGCAGCCTAGGGCGGGGGGCCGGAGATGAGCAGTTCTTC.

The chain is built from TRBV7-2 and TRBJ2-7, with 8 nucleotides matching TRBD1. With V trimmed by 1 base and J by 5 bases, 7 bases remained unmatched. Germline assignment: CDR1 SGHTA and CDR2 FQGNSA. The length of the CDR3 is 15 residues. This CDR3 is CASSLGARGLHEQYF. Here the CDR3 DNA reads TGTGCCAGCAGCTTAGGGGCCAGGGGGCTCCACGAGCAGTACTTC.

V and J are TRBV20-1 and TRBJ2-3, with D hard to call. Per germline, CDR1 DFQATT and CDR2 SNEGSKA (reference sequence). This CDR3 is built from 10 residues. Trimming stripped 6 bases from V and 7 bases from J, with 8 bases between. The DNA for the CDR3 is TGCAGTGCCCGGGCCTATACGCAGTATTTT. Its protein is CSARAYTQYF.